This is a list of T cell receptor beta chains from one sample in a study of regulatory T cells in long-lasting Graves disease. In TCRdb, the multiplex PCR reads were re-called with MiXCR into one record per CDR3 protein. Among a few hundred thousand distinct CDR3 sequences listed, about a quarter were seen once. The specimen was peripheral blood mononuclear cells (PBMCs), collected when the disease was refractory, from a patient treated with antithyroid drugs. The receptors come from a female donor with Graves disease. The CDR3 runs from the conserved cysteine through the conserved F or W. Fields, in order: V gene, CDR3 length, D gene, J gene, clone size, CDR3 protein, CDR3 DNA. D genes are given only for firm matches. Rows give clone size only sometimes, using once, few, many, or a class for an expanded clone.

V gene: TRBV6-1
CDR3 length: 16
D gene: .
J gene: TRBJ2-7
clone size: few
CDR3 protein: CASSPLYRDEYYEQYF
CDR3 DNA: TGTGCCAGCAGTCCACTCTACAGGGATGAGTACTACGAGCAGTACTTC

V gene: TRBV3-1
CDR3 length: 16
D gene: .
J gene: TRBJ2-2
clone size: few
CDR3 protein: CASSSSLVTNTGELFF
CDR3 DNA: TGTGCCAGCAGCTCCTCTCTGGTTACGAACACCGGGGAGCTGTTTTTT

V gene: TRBV3-1
CDR3 length: 11
D gene: .
J gene: TRBJ2-1
clone size: .
CDR3 protein: CASSGSGPQFF
CDR3 DNA: TGTGCCAGCAGCGGTAGCGGCCCTCAGTTCTTC

V gene: TRBV15
CDR3 length: 15
D gene: .
J gene: TRBJ2-5
clone size: .
CDR3 protein: CATSRASVPGETQYF
CDR3 DNA: TGTGCCACCAGCAGAGCTAGCGTGCCCGGAGAGACCCAGTACTTC

V gene: TRBV9
CDR3 length: 14
D gene: .
J gene: TRBJ1-6
clone size: .
CDR3 protein: CASSAGAVSSPLHF
CDR3 DNA: TGTGCCAGCAGCGCCGGGGCTGTTAGTTCACCCCTCCACTTT

V gene: TRBV13
CDR3 length: 14
D gene: .
J gene: TRBJ2-5
clone size: .
CDR3 protein: CASSLDGGVGSQYF
CDR3 DNA: TGTGCCAGCAGCTTAGACGGCGGAGTGGGCTCCCAGTACTTC

V gene: TRBV5-1
CDR3 length: 16
D gene: .
J gene: TRBJ2-7
clone size: few
CDR3 protein: CASSLVYSKDPYEQYF
CDR3 DNA: TGCGCCAGCAGCTTGGTATATTCGAAGGACCCCTACGAGCAGTACTTC

V gene: TRBV10-3
CDR3 length: 13
D gene: .
J gene: TRBJ1-1
clone size: .
CDR3 protein: CAIRGTVNTEAFF
CDR3 DNA: TGTGCCATCAGGGGGACGGTGAACACTGAAGCTTTCTTT

V gene: TRBV24-1
CDR3 length: 16
D gene: .
J gene: TRBJ1-5
clone size: many
CDR3 protein: CATSDRDTSWNQPQHF
CDR3 DNA: TGTGCCACCAGTGACCGGGACACATCATGGAATCAGCCCCAGCATTTT

V gene: TRBV28
CDR3 length: 14
D gene: .
J gene: TRBJ2-4
clone size: few
CDR3 protein: CASSLLDGKRIQYF
CDR3 DNA: TGTGCCAGCAGTTTATTGGACGGCAAACGCATTCAGTACTTC

V gene: TRBV28
CDR3 length: 15
D gene: .
J gene: TRBJ2-7
clone size: many
CDR3 protein: CASSLSGSSSYEQYF
CDR3 DNA: TGTGCCAGCAGTTTATCAGGGTCCAGCTCCTACGAGCAGTACTTC

V gene: TRBV5-1
CDR3 length: 15
D gene: .
J gene: TRBJ1-1
clone size: few
CDR3 protein: CASSGPIPLGTEAFF
CDR3 DNA: TGCGCCAGCAGCGGACCGATTCCACTGGGGACTGAAGCTTTCTTT

V gene: TRBV20-1
CDR3 length: 18
D gene: TRBD1
J gene: TRBJ1-5
clone size: many
CDR3 protein: CSALWLGQGFGPNQPQHF
CDR3 DNA: TGCAGTGCTCTCTGGCTTGGACAGGGATTCGGGCCCAATCAGCCCCAGCATTTT

V gene: TRBV7-8
CDR3 length: 15
D gene: .
J gene: TRBJ2-5
clone size: .
CDR3 protein: CASSLGPGEQETQHF
CDR3 DNA: TGTGCCAGCAGCTTAGGTCCAGGGGAACAAGAGACCCAGCACTTC

V gene: TRBV28
CDR3 length: 13
D gene: .
J gene: TRBJ1-5
clone size: many
CDR3 protein: CASRRNSNQPQHF
CDR3 DNA: TGTGCCAGCAGACGAAATAGCAATCAGCCCCAGCATTTT

V gene: TRBV28
CDR3 length: 14
D gene: .
J gene: TRBJ1-5
clone size: many
CDR3 protein: CASSFPGGSQPQHF
CDR3 DNA: TGTGCCAGCAGTTTTCCGGGTGGTAGTCAGCCCCAGCATTTT

V gene: TRBV12-3/TRBV12-4
CDR3 length: 18
D gene: .
J gene: TRBJ1-5
clone size: .
CDR3 protein: CASSFSIGQRSFNQPQHF
CDR3 DNA: TGTGCCAGCTCCTTTTCAATCGGCCAGCGGAGTTTTAATCAGCCCCAGCATTTT

V gene: TRBV6-1
CDR3 length: 12
D gene: .
J gene: TRBJ2-1
clone size: .
CDR3 protein: CASSAARDEQFF
CDR3 DNA: TGTGCCAGCAGTGCCGCCCGGGATGAGCAGTTCTTC

V gene: TRBV11-2
CDR3 length: 16
D gene: TRBD1
J gene: TRBJ1-6
clone size: many
CDR3 protein: CASSLVFQGANSPLHF
CDR3 DNA: TGTGCCAGCAGCTTAGTTTTTCAGGGGGCGAATTCACCCCTCCACTTT

V gene: TRBV19
CDR3 length: 16
D gene: TRBD1
J gene: TRBJ2-7
clone size: .
CDR3 protein: CASSLYWGQGGYEQYF
CDR3 DNA: TGTGCCAGTAGTTTATACTGGGGACAGGGGGGCTACGAGCAGTACTTC

V gene: TRBV6-1
CDR3 length: 13
D gene: .
J gene: TRBJ1-2
clone size: many
CDR3 protein: CATVEGRNYGYTF
CDR3 DNA: TGTGCCACCGTGGAGGGAAGGAACTATGGCTACACCTTC

V gene: TRBV5-6
CDR3 length: 14
D gene: .
J gene: TRBJ2-2
clone size: .
CDR3 protein: CASSVGRGTGELFF
CDR3 DNA: TGTGCCAGCAGCGTGGGACGGGGGACCGGGGAGCTGTTTTTT

V gene: TRBV9
CDR3 length: 14
D gene: TRBD1
J gene: TRBJ1-1
clone size: .
CDR3 protein: CASSATGENTEAFF
CDR3 DNA: TGTGCCAGCAGCGCGACAGGGGAGAACACTGAAGCTTTCTTT

V gene: TRBV4-2
CDR3 length: 16
D gene: .
J gene: TRBJ2-7
clone size: .
CDR3 protein: CASSQDGSGTTYEQYF
CDR3 DNA: TGTGCCAGCAGCCAAGATGGATCAGGGACGACCTACGAGCAGTACTTC

V gene: TRBV29-1
CDR3 length: 17
D gene: .
J gene: TRBJ2-2
clone size: .
CDR3 protein: CSVVPAGEQGQAGELFF
CDR3 DNA: TGCAGCGTTGTGCCGGCAGGGGAACAGGGTCAGGCCGGGGAGCTGTTTTTT

V gene: TRBV25-1
CDR3 length: 13
D gene: .
J gene: TRBJ1-1
clone size: .
CDR3 protein: CASSEPHEGEAFF
CDR3 DNA: TGTGCCAGCAGCGAACCCCACGAGGGTGAAGCTTTCTTT

V gene: TRBV7-8
CDR3 length: 15
D gene: .
J gene: TRBJ2-7
clone size: few
CDR3 protein: CASSSGLTQSYEQYF
CDR3 DNA: TGTGCCAGCAGCTCGGGACTTACCCAATCCTACGAGCAGTACTTC

V gene: TRBV29-1
CDR3 length: 14
D gene: .
J gene: TRBJ2-1
clone size: .
CDR3 protein: CSVERTRYWGEQFF
CDR3 DNA: TGCAGCGTTGAAAGGACAAGGTACTGGGGTGAGCAGTTCTTC

V gene: TRBV2
CDR3 length: 13
D gene: .
J gene: TRBJ2-2
clone size: .
CDR3 protein: CASTEGGAGELFF
CDR3 DNA: TGTGCCAGCACCGAGGGGGGGGCCGGGGAGCTGTTTTTT

V gene: TRBV5-1
CDR3 length: 17
D gene: TRBD2
J gene: TRBJ2-7
clone size: .
CDR3 protein: CASSLASLASGSYEKYF
CDR3 DNA: TGCGCCAGCAGCTTGGCCTCCTTGGCTAGCGGGAGTTACGAGAAGTACTTC

V gene: TRBV20-1
CDR3 length: 14
D gene: TRBD2
J gene: TRBJ2-7
clone size: .
CDR3 protein: CSASEGTITYEQYF
CDR3 DNA: TGCAGTGCTAGTGAGGGGACTATAACCTACGAGCAGTACTTC

V gene: TRBV27
CDR3 length: 14
D gene: .
J gene: TRBJ1-2
clone size: few
CDR3 protein: CASSLRSGGYGYTF
CDR3 DNA: TGTGCCAGCAGTTTACGGTCCGGCGGCTATGGCTACACCTTC

V gene: TRBV20-1
CDR3 length: 14
D gene: TRBD1
J gene: TRBJ1-5
clone size: .
CDR3 protein: CSAGTDREDQPQHF
CDR3 DNA: TGCAGTGCAGGGACCGACAGGGAAGATCAGCCCCAGCATTTT

V gene: TRBV29-1
CDR3 length: 18
D gene: TRBD1
J gene: TRBJ1-2
clone size: many
CDR3 protein: CSVALRSGTGLTNYGYTF
CDR3 DNA: TGCAGCGTTGCGCTCCGTTCCGGGACAGGGTTAACTAACTATGGCTACACCTTC

V gene: TRBV24-1
CDR3 length: 13
D gene: .
J gene: TRBJ1-5
clone size: few
CDR3 protein: CATKGDSNQPQHF
CDR3 DNA: TGTGCCACCAAAGGGGATAGCAATCAGCCCCAGCATTTT

V gene: TRBV20-1
CDR3 length: 14
D gene: .
J gene: TRBJ2-7
clone size: .
CDR3 protein: CSARALRDLREQYF
CDR3 DNA: TGCAGTGCTAGAGCGCTCAGGGACCTTAGGGAGCAGTACTTC

V gene: TRBV5-1
CDR3 length: 14
D gene: TRBD1
J gene: TRBJ1-1
clone size: .
CDR3 protein: CASSGNRGGTEAFF
CDR3 DNA: TGCGCCAGCAGCGGTAACAGGGGCGGCACTGAAGCTTTCTTT

V gene: TRBV20-1
CDR3 length: 12
D gene: .
J gene: TRBJ2-5
clone size: many
CDR3 protein: CSATRTAETQYF
CDR3 DNA: TGCAGTGCTACACGAACGGCAGAGACCCAGTACTTC

V gene: TRBV12-3/TRBV12-4
CDR3 length: 14
D gene: .
J gene: TRBJ1-2
clone size: few
CDR3 protein: CASSLRRGAHGYTF
CDR3 DNA: TGTGCCAGCAGTCTACGCCGAGGGGCGCATGGCTACACCTTC

V gene: TRBV6-5
CDR3 length: 15
D gene: .
J gene: TRBJ1-2
clone size: many
CDR3 protein: CASSYRGDGNYGYTF
CDR3 DNA: TGTGCCAGCAGTTACCGGGGCGACGGAAACTATGGCTACACCTTC

V gene: TRBV9
CDR3 length: 15
D gene: TRBD1
J gene: TRBJ1-1
clone size: many
CDR3 protein: CASSVGTGGNTEAFF
CDR3 DNA: TGTGCCAGCAGTGTCGGGACAGGGGGGAACACTGAAGCTTTCTTT

V gene: TRBV27
CDR3 length: 16
D gene: .
J gene: TRBJ2-6
clone size: few
CDR3 protein: CASREASRSGANVLTF
CDR3 DNA: TGTGCCAGCAGAGAGGCATCAAGGTCTGGGGCCAACGTCCTGACTTTC

V gene: TRBV19
CDR3 length: 17
D gene: TRBD2
J gene: TRBJ2-1
clone size: few
CDR3 protein: CASSVGLAVSTYNEQFF
CDR3 DNA: TGTGCCAGTAGTGTGGGACTAGCGGTCAGCACCTACAATGAGCAGTTCTTC

V gene: TRBV4-1
CDR3 length: 17
D gene: .
J gene: TRBJ2-7
clone size: .
CDR3 protein: CASSQDRLSGQSYEQYF
CDR3 DNA: TGCGCCAGCAGCCAAGATCGATTGTCAGGACAATCCTACGAGCAGTACTTC

V gene: TRBV12-3/TRBV12-4
CDR3 length: 16
D gene: TRBD1
J gene: TRBJ1-1
clone size: few
CDR3 protein: CASITYPGQENTEAFF
CDR3 DNA: TGTGCCAGCATCACTTACCCGGGACAGGAGAACACTGAAGCTTTCTTT

V gene: TRBV30
CDR3 length: 12
D gene: .
J gene: TRBJ1-2
clone size: few
CDR3 protein: CAWSVTDYGYTF
CDR3 DNA: TGTGCCTGGAGTGTAACAGACTATGGCTACACCTTC

V gene: TRBV29-1
CDR3 length: 12
D gene: TRBD1
J gene: TRBJ2-1
clone size: few
CDR3 protein: CSATGEGNEQFF
CDR3 DNA: TGCAGCGCGACAGGGGAAGGGAATGAGCAGTTCTTC

V gene: TRBV20-1
CDR3 length: 14
D gene: TRBD1
J gene: TRBJ1-1
clone size: few
CDR3 protein: CSARSARGETEAFF
CDR3 DNA: TGCAGTGCTAGATCGGCCAGGGGGGAGACTGAAGCTTTCTTT